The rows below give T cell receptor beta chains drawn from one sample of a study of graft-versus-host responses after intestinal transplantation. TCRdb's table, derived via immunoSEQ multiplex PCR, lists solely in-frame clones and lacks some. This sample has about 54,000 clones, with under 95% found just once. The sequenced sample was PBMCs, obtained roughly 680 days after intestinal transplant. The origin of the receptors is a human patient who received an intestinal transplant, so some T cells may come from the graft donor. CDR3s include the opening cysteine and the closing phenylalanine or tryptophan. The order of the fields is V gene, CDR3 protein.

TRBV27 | CASSLLSQGFNYGYTF
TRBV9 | CASSASGVSSYNEQFF
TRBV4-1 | CASSQEGEGPSYEQYF
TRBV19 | CASSIATYGYTF
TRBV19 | CASSPQSSGVSYEQYF
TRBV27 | CASCQVAGTEAFF
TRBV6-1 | CASSSHENTEAFF
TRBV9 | CASSGGQGLEQYF
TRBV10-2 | CASVSPPYEQYF
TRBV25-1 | CASSEGQKPTYEQYF
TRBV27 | CASSPRVYPNYGYTF
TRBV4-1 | CASSQAGPYEQYF
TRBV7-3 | CARTTDTQYF
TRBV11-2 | CASSSSGQGNSPLHF
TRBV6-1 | CASSEREHNSPLHF
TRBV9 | CASSPSGSGGSPQYF
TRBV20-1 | CSAHINYGYTF
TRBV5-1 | CASSLATVIGEQYF
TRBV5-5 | CASSQPGTYEQYF
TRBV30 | CAWSVRRNQPQHF
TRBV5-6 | CASSFRDTRKNIQYF
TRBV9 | CASSVGQFYNEQFF
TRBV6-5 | CASRPGGRGNQPQHF
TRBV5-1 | CASSLGQVRYGYTF
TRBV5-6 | CASLLGAGDEQFF
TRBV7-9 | CASSPRPPDGYTF
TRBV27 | CASSFSSQYF
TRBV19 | CATTLPGANVLTF
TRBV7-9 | CASSYVQGGEQYF
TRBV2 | CASSEASWGPAQPQHF
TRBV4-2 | CASSQQERGGGTYNEQFF
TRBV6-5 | CASSYSGEGYTF
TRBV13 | CASSFRGTLGEQYF
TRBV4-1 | CASSQVVAVGGAYETQYF
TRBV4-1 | CASSPGQASNQPQHF
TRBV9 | CASSVGRGEQYF
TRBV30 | CAWTQGFGRFF
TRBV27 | CASSRQGPTNYGYTF
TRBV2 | CASSEASGGRETQYF
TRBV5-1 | CASSNVDRVHEQYF
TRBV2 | CASRRTSGDNEQFF
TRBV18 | CASSPKDSGEAFF
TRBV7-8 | CASSLLRNTEAFF
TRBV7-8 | CASSPRRGQGVDGYTF
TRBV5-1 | CASSLTEKGTQYF
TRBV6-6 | CASRGRADTEAFF
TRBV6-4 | CASSDPGLAGPRSYNEQFF